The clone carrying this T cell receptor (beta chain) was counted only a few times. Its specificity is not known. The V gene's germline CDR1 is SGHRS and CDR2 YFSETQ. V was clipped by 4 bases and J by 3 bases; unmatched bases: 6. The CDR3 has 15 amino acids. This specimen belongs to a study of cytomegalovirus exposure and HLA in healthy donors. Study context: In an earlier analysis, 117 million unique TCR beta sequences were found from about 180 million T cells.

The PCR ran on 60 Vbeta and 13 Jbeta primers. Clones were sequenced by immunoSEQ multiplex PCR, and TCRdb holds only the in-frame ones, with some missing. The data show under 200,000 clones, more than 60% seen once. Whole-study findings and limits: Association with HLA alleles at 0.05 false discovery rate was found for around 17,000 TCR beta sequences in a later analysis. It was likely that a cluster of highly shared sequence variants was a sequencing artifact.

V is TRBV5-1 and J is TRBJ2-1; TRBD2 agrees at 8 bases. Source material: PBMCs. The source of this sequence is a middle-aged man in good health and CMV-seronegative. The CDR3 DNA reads TGCGCCAGCAGCATGGGACTAGATGGCTACAATGAGCAGTTCTTC. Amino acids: CASSMGLDGYNEQFF.